These 17 T cell receptor beta chains were all obtained from the same sample, sequenced in a study of T cell responses to AZD1222 COVID-19 vaccine. Clones were read by immunoSEQ multiplex PCR, and TCRdb kept only the in-frame ones, dropping some. This table holds over 50,000 clones, 84% found once. Sample: peripheral blood, taken on day 0 of AZD1222 vaccination. These receptors were obtained from an adult in good health.

The chain recombines TRBV4-1 with TRBJ2-4, with TRBD2 identical over 11 bases. CDR3 size: 18 residues. Germline loops: CDR1 MGHRA, CDR2 YSYEKL. V dropped 0 bases and J dropped 0; count of bases not matched to a gene: 4. Here the CDR3 DNA reads TGCGCCAGCAGCCAAGATCGACTAGCGGGGCTAGCCAAAAACATTCAGTACTTC. This translates into CASSQDRLAGLAKNIQYF.

The rearrangement uses TRBV7-2 and TRBJ1-5, with D hard to call. V was trimmed by 3 bases and J by 5 bases, leaving 14 bases between them. The CDR3 spans 15 residues. Germline assignment: CDR1 SGHTA and CDR2 FQGNSA. The CDR3 coding sequence is TGTGCCAGCAGCTTGACGATCGGGGAGGATCAGCCCCAGCATTTT. Encoded protein: CASSLTIGEDQPQHF.

This clone was detected a few times. The chain joins TRBV4-2 to TRBJ1-1; D is uncertain. The CDR3 has 13 amino acids. Trimming removed 1 base at V and 11 bases at J, with 14 bases between. Germline V gene sequence: CDR1 LGHNA, CDR2 YNFKEQ. CDR3 in DNA: TGTGCCAGCAGCCAAGGGAATCAGATTGGGGCTTTCTTT. As protein: CASSQGNQIGAFF.

The chain links TRBV5-4 to TRBJ1-3, with a tentative D call TRBD1 (5 bases). Trimming left V 2 bases short and J 2 bases short, with 8 bases between. From germline, CDR1 is SGHNT and CDR2 YYREEE (reference sequence). The CDR3 runs 14 residues. The CDR3 nucleotides read TGTGCCAGCAGCTTATGGGACGCTGGAAACACCATATATTTT. The encoded protein is CASSLWDAGNTIYF.

This chain links TRBV2 with TRBJ2-2; D remains unclear. The germline gives CDR1 SNHLY, CDR2 FYNNEI. V shed 4 bases and J shed 3 bases, with 9 bases lying between them. The CDR3 extends over 14 amino acids. CDR3 residues: CASSVGSYTGELFF. Here the CDR3 DNA reads TGTGCCAGCAGTGTGGGCAGTTACACCGGGGAGCTGTTTTTT.

The chain links TRBV25-1 to TRBJ2-2; 8 positions match TRBD1. The CDR3 is 13 amino acids. V lost 8 bases and J lost 9; bases outside the gene matches: 8. The germline V gene has CDR1 MGHDK and CDR2 SYGVNS. The CDR3 loop reads CASSGQGVRELFF. DNA of the CDR3: TGTGCCAGCTCCGGACAGGGAGTCAGGGAGCTGTTTTTT.

The V gene is TRBV27, the J gene TRBJ1-2, with D possibly TRBD1 on 5 matching bases. Germline lookup yields CDR1 MNHEY and CDR2 SMNVEV (reference sequence). V shed 5 bases and J shed 7 bases, with 11 bases lying between them. CDR3 length equals 12 residues. The DNA of the CDR3 is TGTGCCAGCAGTCTGAAGGGGTCTGGCTACACCTTC. It is translated as CASSLKGSGYTF.

V is TRBV28 and J is TRBJ2-7; no firm D call. CDR3 length: 14 residues. The V end lost 4 bases, the J end lost 0 bases, and 10 bases lay between the germline ends. CDR1 is MDHEN and CDR2 is SYDVKM in the germline V gene. The CDR3 region is CASSSPASSYEQYF. CDR3 in DNA: TGTGCCAGCAGTTCCCCAGCAAGCTCCTACGAGCAGTACTTC.

The chain is built from TRBV7-2 and TRBJ2-7; the match to TRBD2 covers 8 bases. J gave up 4 bases and V 6 bases, and 8 bases lay outside the gene matches. This CDR3 is built from 14 residues. Germline CDR1 SGHTA, CDR2 FQGNSA. CDR3 coding DNA: TGTGCCAGCAGTCGGGACCAGCGGGAGTACGAGCAGTACTTC. Encoded protein: CASSRDQREYEQYF.

The chain combines TRBV9 with TRBJ2-3; TRBD2 aligns across 9 bases. The length of the CDR3 is 16 residues. Germline V gene sequence: CDR1 SGDLS, CDR2 YYNGEE. V shed 3 bases, J shed 6 bases, and the junction held 11 bases outside the gene matches. The CDR3 bases are TGTGCCAGCAGCGCCCTTCCGCGGGGGGGCCCGGATACGCAGTATTTT. This sequence encodes CASSALPRGGPDTQYF.

The CDR3 loop reads CATSDLMGRGAGTDEQFF. The CDR3, as DNA: TGTGCCACCAGTGATTTGATGGGTCGGGGCGCAGGGACCGATGAGCAGTTCTTC. The chain joins TRBV24-1 to TRBJ2-1; tentatively, D is TRBD1 or TRBD2 (5 bases each). V was clipped by 0 bases and J by 8 bases, with 22 bases between them. The V gene's germline CDR1 is KGHDR and CDR2 SFDVKD. This CDR3 spans 18 amino acids.

The V gene is TRBV19, the J gene TRBJ2-7; tentative D call: TRBD2 (5 bases). Germline loops: CDR1 LNHDA, CDR2 SQIVND (reference sequence). V lost 6 bases, J lost 5 bases, and 17 bases lay in between. The CDR3 covers 14 residues. CDR3: CASSPTPRDHEQYF. CDR3 in DNA: TGTGCCAGTAGCCCTACCCCTCGGGATCACGAGCAGTACTTC.

The J gene is TRBJ1-1, the V gene TRBV5-1; no firm D call. Germline-derived CDR1 and CDR2 are SGHRS and YFSETQ. The CDR3 extends over 14 amino acids. The V end lost 0 bases, the J end lost 3 bases, and 9 bases lay between the germline ends. CDR3 loop: CASSLGGSDTEAFF. The CDR3 DNA is TGCGCCAGCAGCTTGGGGGGTAGTGACACTGAAGCTTTCTTT. Filled out from reference TRBV5-1 and TRBJ1-1, the complete variable domain reads KAGVTQTPRYLIKTRGQQVTLSCSPISGHRSVSWYQQTPGQGLQFLFEYFSETQRNKGNFPGRFSGRQFSNSRSEMNVSTLELGDSALYLCASSLGGSDTEAFFGQGTRLTVV.

V is TRBV7-9 and J is TRBJ2-7, with unresolved D. The CDR3 extends over 14 amino acids. The germline V and J ends were trimmed by 2 bases and 0 bases, with 8 bases remaining between them. Germline V CDR1 and CDR2: SEHNR, FQNEAQ (reference sequence). Here the CDR3 reads CASSLIPSSYEQYF. The CDR3 DNA sequence: TGTGCCAGCAGCTTAATCCCAAGCTCCTACGAGCAGTACTTC.

This clone was counted only a few times. V is TRBV19 and J is TRBJ2-2; 8 nucleotides align to TRBD2. V lost 5 bases, J lost 4 bases, and 12 bases stayed unmatched. Germline assignment: CDR1 LNHDA and CDR2 SQIVND (reference sequence). CDR3 length: 17 residues. This CDR3 reads CASSSLQEREGTGELFF. In DNA, the CDR3 is TGTGCCAGTAGTTCTCTCCAAGAACGGGAGGGCACCGGGGAGCTGTTTTTT.

The chain has TRBV9 and TRBJ2-7; D uncertain. CDR1 and CDR2 (germline): SGDLS, YYNGEE. Trimming stripped 3 bases from V and 6 bases from J, with 10 bases between. The CDR3 is 12 amino acids. For the CDR3, the DNA is TGTGCCAGCAGCGGGCTATACGCCGAGCAGTACTTC. It specifies CASSGLYAEQYF.

V usage is TRBV14 and J usage is TRBJ1-1; D remains ambiguous. The CDR3 runs 16 residues. Germline V gene lookup returns CDR1 SGHDN and CDR2 FVKESK. Trimming took off 4 bases at V and 5 bases at J, with 20 bases between the two ends. The CDR3 is CASSPARRRTRTEAFF. The CDR3 DNA is TGTGCCAGCAGCCCTGCTAGAAGGCGAACGAGGACTGAAGCTTTCTTT.